The 27 T cell receptor beta chains given below trace back to one sample, sequenced in a study of cytomegalovirus exposure and HLA in healthy donors. Repertoires were generated with immunoSEQ multiplex PCR, while TCRdb's copy carries only in-frame clones and drops some. The table has more than 250,000 clones, roughly 88% seen once; the top ten hold 0.84%. The sequenced sample consisted of PBMCs. These receptors came from a young woman in good health and CMV-seronegative.

The genes are TRBV7-3 and TRBJ2-3, with 7 bases that match TRBD2. The length of the CDR3 is 16 residues. The germline V gene has CDR1 SGHTA and CDR2 FQGTGA. V lost 5 bases to trimming and J lost 3 bases; unmatched junction nucleotides: 11. CDR3: CASSQNLAAGTDTQYF. In nucleotides, the CDR3 is TGTGCCAGCAGCCAAAACCTAGCGGCCGGGACAGATACGCAGTATTTT.

The chain carries TRBV6-5 and TRBJ2-7; D perhaps matches TRBD2 (5 bases). V was clipped by 10 bases and J by 3 bases, with 16 bases between them. Germline CDR1 reads MNHEY; CDR2 reads SVGAGI. CDR3 size: 13 residues. CDR3 amino acids: CATRAVLSYEQYF. The CDR3 DNA reads as TGTGCCACCCGAGCGGTCTTAAGCTACGAGCAGTACTTC.

This rearrangement joins TRBV13 to TRBJ2-3; D not certain. Germline CDR1 and CDR2: PRHDT and FYEKMQ (reference sequence). The germline V and J ends were trimmed by 4 bases and 5 bases, with 4 bases remaining between them. The CDR3 spans 11 residues. CDR3 residues: CASSSLDTQYF. As DNA, the CDR3 is TGTGCCAGCAGCTCCCTAGATACGCAGTATTTT. Filled out from reference TRBV13 and TRBJ2-3, the complete variable domain reads AAGVIQSPRHLIKEKRETATLKCYPIPRHDTVYWYQQGPGQDPQFLISFYEKMQSDKGSIPDRFSAQQFSDYHSELNMSSLELGDSALYFCASSSLDTQYFGPGTRLTVL.

Remarks on this clone: Within the sample, other DNA sequences also encode this same CDR3. The rearrangement joins TRBV5-1 to TRBJ2-7, with 9 bases identical to TRBD1. Germline CDR1 reads SGHRS; CDR2 reads YFSETQ. The CDR3 length is 15 residues. V shed 4 bases and J 3 bases; nucleotides not matched to a gene: 8. The CDR3 DNA is TGCGCCAGCAGCCTCGGGACAGGGACCCTCTACGAGCAGTACTTC. Translation gives CASSLGTGTLYEQYF.

The CDR3 loop is CASRGAAMGPQHF. For the CDR3, the DNA is TGTGCCAGCAGGGGGGCTGCGATGGGGCCCCAGCATTTT. This chain joins TRBV27 and TRBJ1-5, with D perhaps matching TRBD1 (6 bases). Germline V gene sequence: CDR1 MNHEY, CDR2 SMNVEV (reference sequence). V lost 6 bases to trimming and J lost 9 bases, with 15 bases between them. CDR3 length equals 13 residues.

The chain carries TRBV2 and TRBJ2-1; tentative D call: TRBD2 (5 bases). The CDR3 consists of 14 residues. Germline CDR1 SNHLY, CDR2 FYNNEI. Trimming stripped 3 bases from V and 5 bases from J, with 11 bases between. The CDR3 protein is CASSDPYGNNEQFF. Here the CDR3 DNA reads TGTGCCAGCAGTGACCCCTACGGGAACAATGAGCAGTTCTTC.

Concerning this clone itself: In the same sample, other DNA sequences code for this CDR3. V is TRBV6-5 and J is TRBJ2-5, with TRBD2 matching 9 bases. Germline V gene data show CDR1 as MNHEY and CDR2 as SVGAGI. This CDR3 spans 14 amino acids. The ends lost 2 bases at V and 5 bases at J; junction bases unmatched: 3. The CDR3 sequence is CASSYGAGGETQYF. The CDR3 coding sequence is TGTGCCAGCAGTTACGGCGCGGGAGGGGAGACCCAGTACTTC.

The rearrangement links TRBV5-1 to TRBJ2-1; TRBD2 matches at 12 bases. The CDR3 is 17 residues long. After removal of 1 base from V and 8 bases from J, the junction contained 10 bases not matched to a gene. The germline gives CDR1 SGHRS, CDR2 YFSETQ. Here the CDR3 DNA reads TGCGCCAGCAGCTTGTGGGCTAGCGGGAGGGGGGAGGATGAGCAGTTCTTC. Amino acids: CASSLWASGRGEDEQFF. Complete variable domain (other parts from reference TRBV5-1 and TRBJ2-1): KAGVTQTPRYLIKTRGQQVTLSCSPISGHRSVSWYQQTPGQGLQFLFEYFSETQRNKGNFPGRFSGRQFSNSRSEMNVSTLELGDSALYLCASSLWASGRGEDEQFFGPGTRLTVL.

The V call is TRBV6-1, the J call TRBJ1-5; D call uncertain. The CDR3 contains 14 residues. With 10 bases removed from V and 4 bases from J, the gap between germline ends came to 17 bases. Germline CDR1 and CDR2: MNHNS and SASEGT. CDR3 region: CATFVLGSNQPQHF. CDR3 DNA sequence: TGTGCCACTTTCGTACTTGGGAGTAATCAGCCCCAGCATTTT.

A single count supports this clone. The chain links TRBV6-1 to TRBJ2-4; D is perhaps TRBD1 (5 bases). Per germline, CDR1 MNHNS and CDR2 SASEGT. With 4 bases removed from V and 5 bases from J, the gap between germline ends came to 12 bases. The length of the CDR3 is 14 residues. The DNA for the CDR3 is TGTGCCAGCAGTGCAAGGGGTACCCAAAACATTCAGTACTTC. Protein sequence: CASSARGTQNIQYF.

This chain uses TRBV18 with TRBJ1-5; D might be TRBD1 (6 bases). This CDR3 spans 16 amino acids. The germline gives CDR1 KGHSH, CDR2 LQKENI. The V end lost 1 base, the J end lost 4 bases, and 14 bases lay between the germline ends. CDR3 in DNA: TGTGCCAGCTCACCACTATCAGGACAGATTAATCAGCCCCAGCATTTT. It translates to CASSPLSGQINQPQHF.

This chain joins TRBV19 and TRBJ1-5, with D perhaps TRBD1 (5 bases). The CDR3 loop spans 15 amino acids. V lost 5 bases and J 4 bases, leaving 15 bases between the germline ends. The germline V gene encodes CDR1 LNHDA and CDR2 SQIVND (reference sequence). For the CDR3, the DNA is TGTGCCAGTAGTTCTCAATCTGGGGGGAATCAGCCCCAGCATTTT. Encoded protein: CASSSQSGGNQPQHF.

Ten or more counts support this clone. CDR3 in DNA: TGTGCCAGCAGTCCCTCAGGGGATCAGCCCCAGCATTTT. It yields the protein CASSPSGDQPQHF. This rearrangement joins TRBV6-1 to TRBJ1-5; TRBD1 is a possible D gene (6 bases). The V gene's germline CDR1 is MNHNS and CDR2 SASEGT. The CDR3 is made up of 13 amino acids. V gave up 5 bases and J gave up 5 bases, with 10 bases separating them.

The V and J genes are TRBV11-2 and TRBJ2-7, with 10 bases fitting TRBD2. Trimming at V came to 1 base and at J to 5 bases, leaving 11 bases not matched to a gene. From germline, CDR1 is SGHAT and CDR2 FQNNGV. CDR3 length: 17 residues. CDR3 protein: CASSLVSSGSPSHEQYF. DNA of the CDR3: TGTGCCAGCAGCTTAGTATCTAGCGGGAGTCCATCCCACGAGCAGTACTTC.

Only a few counts were recorded for this clone. The CDR3 protein is CASSSDRQGVYEQYF. Written as DNA, the CDR3 is TGTGCCAGCAGTTCGGATAGACAGGGGGTGTACGAGCAGTACTTC. The chain carries TRBV28 and TRBJ2-7, with TRBD1 matching 9 bases. The V gene end was trimmed by 4 bases and the J gene end by 4 bases; junction bases not matched to a gene: 8. This CDR3 is 15 amino acids long. Germline V gene lookup returns CDR1 MDHEN and CDR2 SYDVKM. The full variable domain, in which reference TRBV28 and TRBJ2-7 provide the parts outside the CDR3, is DVKVTQSSRYLVKRTGEKVFLECVQDMDHENMFWYRQDPGLGLRLIYFSYDVKMKEKGDIPEGYSVSREKKERFSLILESASTNQTSMYLCASSSDRQGVYEQYFGPGTRLTVT.

V gene TRBV4-3 combines with J gene TRBJ1-4, with D perhaps TRBD1 (6 bases). V was trimmed by 0 bases and J by 8 bases, leaving 16 bases between them. From germline, CDR1 is LGHNA and CDR2 YSLEER. The CDR3 is 16 residues long. CDR3 DNA: TGCGCCAGCAGCCAAGAGACTTGGCAGGGGAGCGAAAAACTGTTTTTT. Its translation is CASSQETWQGSEKLFF.

The rearrangement joins TRBV2 to TRBJ2-1; D not certain. Germline lookup yields CDR1 SNHLY and CDR2 FYNNEI. This CDR3 contains 14 residues. Trimming took 10 bases from V and 0 from J, leaving 13 bases between them. The CDR3 loop is CAIPAPSSYNEQFF. CDR3 sequence (DNA): TGTGCCATTCCAGCGCCCAGCTCCTACAATGAGCAGTTCTTC.

The chain couples TRBV29-1 to TRBJ1-1; tentatively, D is TRBD1 (6 bases). The CDR3 loop spans 12 amino acids. CDR1 SQVTM and CDR2 ANQGSEA come from the germline V gene. Trimming removed 7 bases from V and 6 bases from J, with 15 bases in between. The DNA of the CDR3 is TGCAGCGCTATGCAGGGGCTGTCTGAAGCTTTCTTT. Its protein is CSAMQGLSEAFF. The full variable domain, completed using reference TRBV29-1 and TRBJ1-1, is SAVISQKPSRDICQRGTSLTIQCQVDSQVTMMFWYRQQPGQSLTLIATANQGSEATYESGFVIDKFPISRPNLTFSTLTVSNMSPEDSSIYLCSAMQGLSEAFFGQGTRLTVV.

V usage is TRBV28 and J usage is TRBJ1-3; 8 bases align to TRBD1. This CDR3 spans 18 amino acids. Trimming took 6 bases from V and 3 from J; bases not matched to a gene: 16. CDR1 MDHEN and CDR2 SYDVKM come from the germline V gene. CDR3 loop: CASRIYQGQGSLGNTIYF. The CDR3 DNA is TGTGCCAGCAGAATATATCAAGGACAGGGTTCGCTTGGAAACACCATATATTTT.

The chain carries TRBV2 and TRBJ2-1, with unresolved D. V lost 2 bases, J lost 1 base, and 12 bases lay in between. The CDR3 is 16 amino acids. Per the germline V gene, CDR1 is SNHLY and CDR2 is FYNNEI. DNA of the CDR3: TGTGCCAGCAGTGAAATGGGCACAGCTTCCTACAATGAGCAGTTCTTC. Translated: CASSEMGTASYNEQFF.

The gene calls are TRBV5-8 and TRBJ2-3, with a possible D match to TRBD1 (5 bases). V lost 1 base and J lost 3, with 15 bases in between. Germline CDR1 reads SGHTS; CDR2 reads YDEGEE. The CDR3 runs to 16 residues. The CDR3 DNA reads as TGTGCCAGCAGCTTGTTGCCAGGGCGGTTTACAGATACGCAGTATTTT. It is translated as CASSLLPGRFTDTQYF. The entire variable domain, with the rest obtained from reference TRBV5-8 and TRBJ2-3, is as follows: EAGVTQSPTHLIKTRGQQATLRCSPISGHTSVYWYQQALGLGLQFLLWYDEGEERNRGNFPPRFSGRQFPNYSSELNVNALELEDSALYLCASSLLPGRFTDTQYFGPGTRLTVL.

As concerns this clone: The identical CDR3 is also encoded by other nucleotide sequences in the sample. The gene calls are TRBV7-3 and TRBJ1-1; D unclear. The CDR3 consists of 13 residues. V shed 2 bases and J shed 3 bases, with 7 bases lying between them. Germline V lookup: CDR1 SGHTA, CDR2 FQGTGA. CDR3 sequence (DNA): TGTGCCAGCAGCTTATACCGGGACACTGAAGCTTTCTTT. This gives the protein CASSLYRDTEAFF.

The gene calls are TRBV27 and TRBJ1-2; 9 nucleotides agree with TRBD1. CDR1 MNHEY and CDR2 SMNVEV come from the germline V gene (reference sequence). Trimming cost V 6 bases and J 7 bases; bases outside gene matches: 15. CDR3 size: 16 residues. The CDR3 is CASRALGGDREGGYTF. As DNA, the CDR3 is TGTGCCAGCAGAGCACTGGGGGGGGACAGGGAGGGTGGCTACACCTTC.

This rearrangement joins TRBV6-5 to TRBJ1-2, with D possibly TRBD1 on 6 matching bases. With 6 bases removed from V and 0 bases from J, the gap between germline ends came to 14 bases. CDR3 length equals 15 residues. Germline V lookup: CDR1 MNHEY, CDR2 SVGAGI. Written as DNA, the CDR3 is TGTGCCAGCAGACCGACAGGCACTACTAACTATGGCTACACCTTC. It codes for CASRPTGTTNYGYTF.

This chain uses TRBV29-1 with TRBJ2-1, with TRBD1 as a possible D gene (5 bases). CDR3 length: 13 residues. Germline V gene sequence: CDR1 SQVTM, CDR2 ANQGSEA. With 7 bases removed from V and 8 bases from J, the gap between germline ends came to 18 bases. The CDR3 region is CSAPGPGLDEQFF. DNA for the CDR3: TGCAGCGCCCCAGGTCCAGGGTTGGATGAGCAGTTCTTC.

Written as DNA, the CDR3 is TGTGCCAGCACTCTCCGGGGGGTGAGCGGTGAAAAACTGTTTTTT. It codes for CASTLRGVSGEKLFF. The chain links TRBV28 to TRBJ1-4; tentative D call: TRBD1 (5 bases). V was pared by 7 bases and J by 7 bases, with 19 bases between. The CDR3 has 15 amino acids. Germline V CDR1 and CDR2: MDHEN, SYDVKM.

The rearrangement uses TRBV27 and TRBJ2-6, with TRBD1 as a possible D gene (5 bases). V lost 4 bases, J lost 0 bases, and 7 bases lay in between. This CDR3 is 15 amino acids long. Germline V gives CDR1 MNHEY, CDR2 SMNVEV (reference sequence). As DNA, the CDR3 is TGTGCCAGCAGTTCGACAGCCTCTGGGGCCAACGTCCTGACTTTC. This translates into CASSSTASGANVLTF. Full variable domain (rest looked up from reference TRBV27 and TRBJ2-6): EAQVTQNPRYLITVTGKKLTVTCSQNMNHEYMSWYRQDPGLGLRQIYYSMNVEVTDKGDVPEGYKVSRKEKRNFPLILESPSPNQTSLYFCASSSTASGANVLTFGAGSRLTVL.